This TCR beta chain originates from a study of blood T cell repertoires in COVID-19. Germline CDR1 SEHNR, CDR2 FQNEAQ (reference sequence). CDR3 size: 17 residues. Trimming at V came to 4 bases and at J to 1 base, leaving 6 bases not matched to a gene. The assay was immunoSEQ multiplex PCR, and TCRdb's table has in-frame clones only and misses some. The data show approximately 250,000 clones, with about 87% seen just once and roughly a tenth held by the top ten. The origin of this receptor is a woman in her 70s with COVID-19, enrolled during active disease. The sequencing sample was made of peripheral blood. V gene TRBV7-9 combines with J gene TRBJ1-4; 10 bases match TRBD1. This CDR3 reads CASSSGTGVVTNEKLFF. DNA for the CDR3: TGTGCCAGCAGCTCCGGGACAGGGGTGGTAACTAATGAAAAACTGTTTTTT.